Listed below are T cell receptor beta chains from one sample, sequenced in a study of OX40 agonist ivuxolimab in advanced cancers. Here immunoSEQ multiplex PCR was the method, and the copy in TCRdb shows in-frame clones only, minus some. This sample has 100,000 to 110,000 clones, with approximately 91% found just once. Sequenced here: CD4+ or CD8+ T cells sorted from blood, sampled in a trial of the OX40 agonist ivuxolimab. These receptors originate from an adult with an advanced solid tumor such as melanoma, head and neck, liver or kidney cancer. Each CDR3 is given with its conserved first and last residue. D genes are given only for firm matches. The size entry is marked missing in some rows and otherwise reads once, few, many or a size class.

TRBV5-1	NA	NA	TRBJ2-2	TGCGCCAGCAGCTTGGACGAGGTCACCGGGGAGCTGTTTTTT	CASSLDEVTGELFF
TRBV29-1	once	NA	TRBJ2-2	TGCAGCGTTCTACAGGTTCCGGCCGGGGAGCTGTTTTTT	CSVLQVPAGELFF
TRBV14	NA	NA	TRBJ2-6	TGTGCCAGCAGCCAAGTCGGCCGGCTAGTTGGGGCCAACGTCCTGACTTTC	CASSQVGRLVGANVLTF
TRBV5-1	NA	NA	TRBJ2-5	TGCGCCAGCAGCTTGATAGGGGTCAGACAAGAGACCCAGTACTTC	CASSLIGVRQETQYF
TRBV6-5	NA	NA	TRBJ2-5	TGTGCCAGCAGTTACTCCTACGGGGGCGCGGAGACCCAGTACTTC	CASSYSYGGAETQYF
TRBV27	NA	TRBD2	TRBJ2-5	TGTGCCAGCAGTTTACGTCCTAGCGGGAGGGGGCAAGAGACCCAGTACTTC	CASSLRPSGRGQETQYF
TRBV5-1	NA	TRBD2	TRBJ2-3	TGCGCCAGCAGTCGGGCGGGAGGCACAGATACGCAGTATTTT	CASSRAGGTDTQYF
TRBV5-5	NA	NA	TRBJ1-1	TGTGCCAGCAGGGATGGGGGGCCGAACACTGAAGCTTTCTTT	CASRDGGPNTEAFF
TRBV5-1	NA	NA	TRBJ2-2	TGCGCCAGCAGCTTTACCGGACCTAACACCGGGGAGCTGTTTTTT	CASSFTGPNTGELFF
TRBV6-5	NA	NA	TRBJ2-1	TGTGCCAGCAGTTACCGGGGGACAGTAACATCGGGCGAGCAGTTCTTC	CASSYRGTVTSGEQFF
TRBV10-3	NA	NA	TRBJ2-7	TGTGCCATCAGTCAGGAATCCTACGAGCAGTACTTC	CAISQESYEQYF
TRBV11-3	NA	TRBD2	TRBJ2-3	TGTGCCAGCAGCGTGGGAGGGCCGTTTCGTCCAGATACGCAGTATTTT	CASSVGGPFRPDTQYF
TRBV5-1	NA	NA	TRBJ1-1	TGCGCCAGCAGCTTGGAAAGGGATGAGTTCCCTCGAGCTTTCTTT	CASSLERDEFPRAFF
TRBV7-3	NA	NA	TRBJ2-5	TGTGCCAGCAGCTTAGAGTCCCGCCAAGAGACCCAGTACTTC	CASSLESRQETQYF